This TCR beta chain was observed in a study of blood T cell repertoires in COVID-19. Turning to the study itself: The origin of the acute and convalescent COVID-19 samples was the United States, Italy and Spain. PBMCs, B-cell-depleted T cells, or T cells provided the cDNA or gDNA that made up the material.

Sequenced by immunoSEQ multiplex PCR; TCRdb stores in-frame clones only, minus some. The sample carries approximately 300,000 clones, about 89% recorded once. The CDR3 runs 13 residues. Germline CDR1 is LNHDA and CDR2 is SQIVND (reference sequence). V lost 8 bases and J lost 4; bases outside the gene matches: 7. Sequencing was done on a sample of peripheral blood. This sequence joins TRBV19 and TRBJ1-1; the match to TRBD1 covers 7 bases. This receptor was obtained from a man between 18 and 29 years old who had recovered from COVID-19. CDR3 amino acids: CASLGQAATEAFF. The DNA for the CDR3 is TGTGCCAGTCTCGGACAGGCTGCCACTGAAGCTTTCTTT.